Shown below are 23 T cell receptor beta chains from a single sample sequenced in a study of shared clonotypes between healthy human individuals. Sequencing used immunoSEQ multiplex PCR; TCRdb keeps in-frame clones, though not all of them. The table includes about 1,500,000 clones, around 97% detected once. The sequenced material came from naive CD4+ T cells sorted from blood. Sample subset: CD45RA+ positively selected. These receptors all stem from a man aged 25-40 years in good health.

The chain employs TRBV28 and TRBJ2-1; 10 bases line up with TRBD1. This CDR3 has 16 amino acids. V trimming: 5 bases; J trimming: 8 bases; junction bases outside the gene matches: 12. CDR1 and CDR2 from the germline V gene are MDHEN and SYDVKM. The CDR3 nucleotides are TGTGCCAGCAGTAGCCCCGGGACAGGGGTCCTCTATGAGCAGTTCTTC. Its translation: CASSSPGTGVLYEQFF.

This clone has a single count. The chain recombines TRBV7-6 with TRBJ2-3; the D is unclear. Germline CDR1 reads SGHVS; CDR2 reads FNYEAQ. The CDR3 consists of 18 residues. Trimming removed 0 bases at V and 7 bases at J, with 23 bases between. In DNA form, the CDR3 reads TGTGCCAGCAGCTTAGCGGTGATGAGCCCCCTAGTGATTCATACGCAGTATTTT. Protein: CASSLAVMSPLVIHTQYF.

This chain joins TRBV7-3 and TRBJ2-3; TRBD2 is a possible D gene (5 bases). The CDR3 extends over 15 amino acids. V was shortened by 6 bases and J by 0 bases, with 13 bases between the two germline ends. Germline V gene sequence: CDR1 SGHTA, CDR2 FQGTGA. CDR3 nucleotide sequence: TGTGCCAGCAGTCGAGGGCGGACTAGCACAGATACGCAGTATTTT. Encoded protein: CASSRGRTSTDTQYF.

The chain uses TRBV5-6 and TRBJ2-7, with no clear D. Germline V gene data show CDR1 as SGHDT and CDR2 as YYEEEE. This CDR3 has 13 amino acids. The germline V and J ends were trimmed by 4 bases and 2 bases, with 10 bases remaining between them. The chain's CDR3 is CASSPLLAYEQYF. The CDR3, as DNA: TGTGCCAGCAGCCCTTTGCTCGCCTACGAGCAGTACTTC.

CDR3 protein: CASSRDARSYNEQFF. DNA for the CDR3: TGCGCCAGCAGCCGGGACGCTCGGTCCTACAATGAGCAGTTCTTC. The V and J genes are TRBV5-1 and TRBJ2-1, with D perhaps given as TRBD1 or TRBD2 (5 bases each). The CDR3 consists of 15 residues. V lost 4 bases and J lost 1, with 12 bases in between. Germline loops: CDR1 SGHRS, CDR2 YFSETQ. The whole variable domain, remainder taken from reference TRBV5-1 and TRBJ2-1, is KAGVTQTPRYLIKTRGQQVTLSCSPISGHRSVSWYQQTPGQGLQFLFEYFSETQRNKGNFPGRFSGRQFSNSRSEMNVSTLELGDSALYLCASSRDARSYNEQFFGPGTRLTVL.

The rearrangement joins TRBV6-1 to TRBJ1-1; 7 bases agree with TRBD1. CDR1 is MNHNS and CDR2 is SASEGT in the germline V gene. Losses at the gene ends were 5 bases for V and 3 bases for J; bases not matched to a gene: 3. The CDR3 has 13 amino acids. The CDR3 nucleotides read TGTGCCAGCAGTTGGACAGGCCACACTGAAGCTTTCTTT. The encoded protein is CASSWTGHTEAFF.

The chain couples TRBV13 to TRBJ2-1; D is perhaps TRBD2 (6 bases). Germline CDR1 PRHDT, CDR2 FYEKMQ (reference sequence). Trimming removed 5 bases at V and 3 bases at J, with 14 bases between. This CDR3 spans 15 amino acids. The chain's CDR3 is CASSPVGRYYNEQFF. CDR3 coding DNA: TGTGCCAGCAGCCCTGTCGGGAGATACTACAATGAGCAGTTCTTC.

This clone was seen a handful of times. V is TRBV6-5 and J is TRBJ1-2; 8 bases are shared with TRBD1. V shed 6 bases and J 8 bases; nucleotides not matched to a gene: 8. Looked up from germline, CDR1 is MNHEY and CDR2 is SVGAGI. This CDR3 spans 13 amino acids. For the CDR3, the DNA is TGTGCCAGCAGAACCGACAGGGGATTGGGCTACACCTTC. This encodes CASRTDRGLGYTF.

This chain links TRBV6-1 with TRBJ1-5; D remains unclear. The CDR3 is 15 residues long. Trimming cost V 0 bases and J 7 bases, with 13 bases left between them. From germline, CDR1 is MNHNS and CDR2 SASEGT. This CDR3 is CASSEAGRLGQPQHF. The CDR3, as DNA: TGTGCCAGCAGTGAAGCAGGAAGGTTAGGGCAGCCCCAGCATTTT.

This chain uses TRBV4-1 with TRBJ2-2, with D possibly TRBD2 on 5 matching bases. This CDR3 spans 15 amino acids. V was shortened by 2 bases and J by 2 bases, with 9 bases between the two germline ends. Germline V gene data show CDR1 as MGHRA and CDR2 as YSYEKL. DNA of the CDR3: TGCGCCAGCAGCCAACGAGGGATCAACACCGGGGAGCTGTTTTTT. It encodes CASSQRGINTGELFF.

The chain couples TRBV5-4 to TRBJ2-1; 7 nucleotides line up with TRBD2. The V and J ends lost 0 bases and 6 bases, in that order; junction bases with no gene match: 6. CDR3 length equals 15 residues. CDR1 is SGHNT, CDR2 YYREEE, per germline (reference sequence). CDR3 region: CASSLVAGSPNEQFF. Written as DNA, the CDR3 is TGTGCCAGCAGCTTGGTAGCGGGTTCCCCCAATGAGCAGTTCTTC.

The chain combines TRBV6-5 with TRBJ2-1; TRBD2 aligns across 10 bases. Trimming took 2 bases from V and 5 from J; bases not matched to a gene: 3. This CDR3 is built from 15 residues. Germline V CDR1 and CDR2: MNHEY, SVGAGI. The CDR3 DNA reads TGTGCCAGCAGTTACCGGGGACTAGCGAACAATGAGCAGTTCTTC. As protein: CASSYRGLANNEQFF.

J is TRBJ2-1 and V is TRBV15; D may be TRBD1 (6 bases). The CDR3 extends over 15 amino acids. From germline, CDR1 is LNHNV and CDR2 YYDKDF (reference sequence). Trimming stripped 4 bases from V and 4 bases from J, with 14 bases between. The chain's CDR3 is CATSIRQVLYNEQFF. CDR3 DNA sequence: TGTGCCACCAGCATCCGACAGGTTTTATACAATGAGCAGTTCTTC.

The chain recombines TRBV28 with TRBJ2-7; no firm D call. Trimming stripped 10 bases from V and 3 bases from J, with 13 bases between. The V gene's germline CDR1 is MDHEN and CDR2 SYDVKM. The CDR3 is 12 amino acids. The CDR3 sequence: CATETVGYEQYF. The CDR3, as DNA: TGTGCCACTGAGACGGTCGGCTACGAGCAGTACTTC.

This rearrangement joins TRBV5-1 to TRBJ2-5, with 10 bases fitting TRBD1. Trimming cost V 3 bases and J 5 bases; bases outside gene matches: 7. The CDR3 runs to 15 residues. The V gene's germline CDR1 is SGHRS and CDR2 YFSETQ. In DNA, the CDR3 is TGCGCCAGCAGCTGGCAGGGGACAGGGGACGAGACCCAGTACTTC. Protein product: CASSWQGTGDETQYF.

The CDR3 region is CASSLARAPRADTQYF. The CDR3 coding sequence is TGTGCCAGCAGCTTAGCGCGGGCCCCCCGGGCAGATACGCAGTATTTT. The rearrangement uses TRBV7-2 and TRBJ2-3; D possibly corresponds to TRBD2 (5 bases). Germline-derived CDR1 and CDR2 are SGHTA and FQGNSA. With 0 bases removed from V and 4 bases from J, the gap between germline ends came to 14 bases. The CDR3 has 16 amino acids. The whole variable domain, filled in from reference TRBV7-2 and TRBJ2-3, reads GAGVSQSPSNKVTEKGKDVELRCDPISGHTALYWYRQSLGQGLEFLIYFQGNSAPDKSGLPSDRFSAERTGGSVSTLTIQRTQQEDSAVYLCASSLARAPRADTQYFGPGTRLTVL.

A note on this clone: At the DNA level, this CDR3 is encoded by other sequences in the same sample as well. The V and J genes are TRBV2 and TRBJ2-7; 9 bases map to TRBD1. Germline CDR1 reads SNHLY; CDR2 reads FYNNEI. The CDR3 covers 14 residues. J gave up 0 bases and V 6 bases, and 3 bases lay outside the gene matches. Here the CDR3 reads CASSRDRDSYEQYF. As DNA, the CDR3 is TGTGCCAGCAGCCGGGACAGGGACTCCTACGAGCAGTACTTC.

The chain recombines TRBV9 with TRBJ2-7; TRBD2 agrees at 7 bases. In germline, CDR1 is SGDLS, CDR2 YYNGEE. V was clipped by 0 bases and J by 2 bases; unmatched bases: 8. The CDR3 spans 16 residues. CDR3 nucleotides: TGTGCCAGCAGCGTAGGGGGGGGACCGACTCCCTACGAGCAGTACTTC. Residues: CASSVGGGPTPYEQYF.

The CDR3 is CASSSERGEQFF. CDR3 in DNA: TGTGCCAGCAGCTCCGAGCGGGGTGAGCAGTTCTTC. The chain combines TRBV11-3 with TRBJ2-1, with TRBD2 matching over 7 bases. Germline CDR1 and CDR2: SGHNT and YENEEA. CDR3 length: 12 residues. Trimming removed 4 bases from V and 9 bases from J; junction bases left unmatched: 3.

V gene TRBV27 combines with J gene TRBJ2-7; the D gene is possibly TRBD1 (5 bases). V gave up 0 bases and J gave up 1 base, with 10 bases separating them. This CDR3 spans 15 amino acids. The germline V gene encodes CDR1 MNHEY and CDR2 SMNVEV (reference sequence). CDR3 bases: TGTGCCAGCAGTTTATCTCCAGGGTGGTCCTACGAGCAGTACTTC. This codes for CASSLSPGWSYEQYF.

J is TRBJ2-3 and V is TRBV19; D is unclear. V was clipped by 4 bases and J by 0 bases, with 14 bases between them. CDR3 length: 16 amino acids. The V gene's germline CDR1 is LNHDA and CDR2 SQIVND (reference sequence). The CDR3 sequence is CASSKWTQLSTDTQYF. CDR3 bases: TGTGCCAGTAGTAAGTGGACCCAACTTAGCACAGATACGCAGTATTTT.

As to this clone: Different DNA sequences within this sample yield the same CDR3. The chain couples TRBV7-9 to TRBJ2-5; 9 bases are a match to TRBD2. CDR3 size: 13 residues. CDR1 is SEHNR and CDR2 is FQNEAQ in the germline V gene (reference sequence). Trimming cost V 5 bases and J 5 bases; bases outside gene matches: 3. CDR3 coding DNA: TGTGCCAGCAGCCTAAGCGGGAGGGAGACCCAGTACTTC. Protein sequence: CASSLSGRETQYF.

The V call is TRBV9, the J call TRBJ2-1; D is possibly TRBD2 (6 bases). V shed 3 bases and J shed 3 bases, with 13 bases lying between them. Germline values: CDR1 SGDLS, CDR2 YYNGEE. This CDR3 spans 15 amino acids. The CDR3 sequence: CASSGPKTSYNEQFF. CDR3 coding DNA: TGTGCCAGCAGCGGTCCAAAGACTAGCTACAATGAGCAGTTCTTC.